Listed here are 10 T cell receptor beta chains from one sample, sequenced in a study of blood T cell repertoires in COVID-19. Method: immunoSEQ multiplex PCR; TCRdb's copy keeps in-frame clones and lacks some. This sample has about 130,000 clones, with 75% to 90% found just once. The sequenced sample was peripheral blood. Receptors were obtained from a human donor in a cohort sampled during active COVID-19.

This rearrangement joins TRBV30 to TRBJ2-5; D is unresolved. With 6 bases removed from V and 5 bases from J, the gap between germline ends came to 7 bases. The CDR3 has 10 residues. The V gene's germline CDR1 is GTSNPN and CDR2 SVGIG (reference sequence). The CDR3 is CACFRETQYF. The CDR3 region has the DNA TGTGCCTGCTTTCGGGAGACCCAGTACTTC.

The rearrangement links TRBV7-9 to TRBJ2-1, with 10 positions matching TRBD2. V trimming: 5 bases; J trimming: 5 bases; junction bases outside the gene matches: 3. The CDR3 spans 14 residues. The germline gives CDR1 SEHNR, CDR2 FQNEAQ (reference sequence). CDR3 coding DNA: TGTGCCAGCAGCAGAGGACTAGCGGACAATGAGCAGTTCTTC. As protein: CASSRGLADNEQFF.

DNA of the CDR3: TGTGCCAGCAGCTTTTTTGTGCGGAGCTCCTACAATGAGCAGTTCTTC. This gives the protein CASSFFVRSSYNEQFF. The chain couples TRBV7-9 to TRBJ2-1; D is unresolved. The CDR3 totals 16 residues. The germline V gene encodes CDR1 SEHNR and CDR2 FQNEAQ (reference sequence). V was pared by 3 bases and J by 0 bases, with 12 bases between.

The chain has TRBV19 and TRBJ2-7; a possible D gene is TRBD1 (8 bases). CDR1 and CDR2 (germline): LNHDA, SQIVND (reference sequence). V dropped 5 bases and J dropped 5 bases, with 19 bases sitting between them. The CDR3 runs 15 residues. The CDR3 DNA is TGTGCCAGTAGTTCAACAGGGGGGGTTCGGCACGAGCAGTACTTC. This gives the protein CASSSTGGVRHEQYF.

The chain carries TRBV6-2 or TRBV6-3 and TRBJ2-7; TRBD2 matches at 8 bases. The CDR3 extends over 17 amino acids. Trimming at V came to 6 bases and at J to 3 bases, leaving 16 bases not matched to a gene. The germline CDR1 and CDR2 sequences are MNHEY and SVGEGT. The CDR3 region has the DNA TGTGCCAGCAGCCCCGCTAGCGGGCTAGCGGCATTCTACGAGCAGTACGTC. Translation gives CASSPASGLAAFYEQYV.

This clone showed up just once. This chain connects TRBV5-4 to TRBJ1-1; perhaps TRBD1 as D (6 bases). The CDR3 sequence is 14 residues long. The germline V gene has CDR1 SGHNT and CDR2 YYREEE (reference sequence). V was trimmed by 2 bases and J by 4 bases, leaving 12 bases between them. The CDR3 DNA is TGTGCCAGCAGCTTAGAACAGGGCCTCACTGAAGCTTTCTTT. It is translated as CASSLEQGLTEAFF. Combining the CDR3 with reference TRBV5-4 and TRBJ1-1 gives the whole variable domain ETGVTQSPTHLIKTRGQQVTLRCSSQSGHNTVSWYQQALGQGPQFIFQYYREEENGRGNFPPRFSGLQFPNYSSELNVNALELDDSALYLCASSLEQGLTEAFFGQGTRLTVV.

The chain carries TRBV30 and TRBJ1-5, with TRBD1 identical over 9 bases. The CDR3 sequence is 17 residues long. Germline CDR1 is GTSNPN and CDR2 is SVGIG (reference sequence). J was trimmed by 2 bases and V by 7 bases; bases with no gene match: 15. This chain's CDR3 is CAFYSGTGSIGNQPQHF. CDR3 nucleotides: TGTGCCTTCTACTCCGGGACAGGGTCAATAGGCAATCAGCCCCAGCATTTT.

The V and J genes are TRBV11-2 and TRBJ2-1; TRBD2 matches 9 bases. This CDR3 region has 15 residues. J lost 5 bases, V lost 2 bases, and 4 bases had no gene match. Germline V gene sequence: CDR1 SGHAT, CDR2 FQNNGV. This CDR3 reads CASSLLGTSNNEQFF. The CDR3 bases are TGTGCCAGCAGCTTACTCGGGACTAGCAACAATGAGCAGTTCTTC.

The chain carries TRBV5-4 and TRBJ1-2; D is undetermined. V was pared by 4 bases and J by 7 bases, with 8 bases between. CDR1 SGHNT and CDR2 YYREEE come from the germline V gene (reference sequence). This CDR3 has 11 residues. The CDR3 nucleotides are TGTGCCAGCAGCCACACCAGTGGCTACACCTTC. Protein: CASSHTSGYTF.

The V gene is TRBV5-4, the J gene TRBJ2-7; 7 bases are a match to TRBD1. With 1 base clipped from V and 6 bases from J, the junction kept 10 bases outside the gene matches. The CDR3 covers 15 residues. In germline, CDR1 is SGHNT, CDR2 YYREEE (reference sequence). The CDR3 DNA reads as TGTGCCAGCAGCTTGATTGGCAGGGCAGGGGGCGAGCAGTACGTC. Translation gives CASSLIGRAGGEQYV.